A single T cell receptor beta chain is shown here with its context. Its target is not known. This specimen comes from a study of T cell repertoires in ileal Crohn's disease. Points from the study as a whole: Compared with non-smokers, active smokers at surgery showed more clonal expansions.

The V segment lost 0 bases and the J segment 7 bases; nucleotides outside the gene matches: 14. The CDR3 covers 18 residues. TCRdb's table, derived via immunoSEQ multiplex PCR, lists solely in-frame clones and lacks some. The sample contains 15,000 to 20,000 clones, about 93% of which appear only once. The genes are TRBV23-1 and TRBJ1-4, with 7 bases lining up with TRBD1. TRBV23-1 is known as an ORF, though its function is uncertain. The sequence came from an adult with Crohn's disease. Sequencing was carried out using ileal tissue. The CDR3: CASSQSKRTGWGSEKLFF. CDR3 in DNA: TGCGCCAGCAGTCAATCGAAGAGGACAGGATGGGGGAGTGAAAAACTGTTTTTT.